This T cell receptor beta chain was retrieved from a study of cytomegalovirus exposure and HLA in healthy donors. Vbeta (60) and Jbeta (13) primers were used in the PCR. TCRdb's copy holds only in-frame clones and misses some; the assay was immunoSEQ multiplex PCR. The profile shows roughly 110,000 clones, roughly two thirds of them singletons. This clone was recorded a few times. Trimming removed 5 bases at V and 4 bases at J, with 11 bases between. The CDR3 runs to 13 residues. Germline V gene sequence: CDR1 MNHNY, CDR2 SVGAGI (reference sequence). V is TRBV6-6 and J is TRBJ2-5; perhaps TRBD2 as D (6 bases). The TCR originated in a female donor in good health and CMV-seronegative. The sample was PBMCs. DNA for the CDR3: TGTGCCAGCAGTACCCAGGGAGGAGAGACCCAGTACTTC. Amino acids: CASSTQGGETQYF.